This T cell receptor beta chain originates from a study of T cells in Graves' hyperthyroidism and ophthalmopathy. There were TCR beta CDR3 regions amplified from RNA transcripts. The HTBI primer set was used in a first-round RT-PCR of the TCR CDR3. One entry per CDR3 protein, called by TCRdb with MiXCR from the multiplex PCR reads. In the table there are approximately 600,000 distinct CDR3 sequences, less than 25% of which are singletons. Germline trimming cut 3 bases from V and 6 bases from J; bases unmatched to any gene: 7. The CDR3 spans 14 residues. In germline, CDR1 is DFQATT, CDR2 SNEGSKA (reference sequence). Active moderate-to-severe ophthalmopathy, Clinical Activity Score at least 3, NOSPECS at least 4, under 3 months' duration. Uncontrolled infection, other autoimmune disease, pregnancy or lactation excluded patients. It was less than 13 ml of fresh peripheral blood that supplied the PBMCs.

Overall study findings and caveats: Blood held most thyroid clonotypes expanded above 0.001 frequency.

This clonotype occurred a few times. Its antigen is undetermined. The receptor was derived from a young man with Graves' ophthalmopathy. Sequencing input: blood. V usage is TRBV20-1 and J usage is TRBJ2-1; 8 bases are a match to TRBD2. The CDR3 DNA follows: TGCAGTGCTAGCATGGGACTAGAAGTCAATGAGCAGTTCTTC. Translated, it gives CSASMGLEVNEQFF.